The 11 T cell receptor beta chains below come from one sample, sequenced in a study of T cell responses to AZD1222 COVID-19 vaccine. Profiling relied on immunoSEQ multiplex PCR, and the TCRdb table lists in-frame clones only, not all of them. Found here are approximately 120,000 clones, roughly 90% of them singletons; the top ten hold more than 4%. The sample consisted of peripheral blood, taken on day 0 of AZD1222 vaccination. Every receptor here comes from an adult in good health.

The chain carries TRBV2 and TRBJ2-7, with D tentatively TRBD2 (7 bases). Germline loops: CDR1 SNHLY, CDR2 FYNNEI. V dropped 6 bases and J dropped 3 bases, with 15 bases sitting between them. The CDR3 sequence is 14 residues long. This CDR3 reads CASSKIGGDYEQYF. CDR3 DNA sequence: TGTGCCAGCAGCAAAATAGGGGGGGACTACGAGCAGTACTTC.

This chain uses TRBV10-3 with TRBJ2-5; D not certain. CDR1 ENHRY and CDR2 SYGVKD come from the germline V gene. With 10 bases removed from V and 1 base from J, the gap between germline ends came to 13 bases. The CDR3 runs 13 residues. DNA for the CDR3: TGTGCCAACCATAATATGATCCAAGAGACCCAGTACTTC. This sequence encodes CANHNMIQETQYF.

The chain employs TRBV7-8 and TRBJ2-7, with D unresolved. Germline V lookup: CDR1 SGHVS, CDR2 FQNEAQ. V gave up 5 bases and J gave up 7 bases, with 12 bases separating them. The CDR3 contains 12 residues. CDR3 in amino acids: CASSLGVVEQYF. The CDR3 coding sequence is TGTGCCAGCAGCCTTGGGGTGGTAGAGCAGTACTTC. Full variable domain (remainder filled in from reference TRBV7-8 and TRBJ2-7): GAGVSQSPRYKVAKRGQDVALRCDPISGHVSLFWYQQALGQGPEFLTYFQNEAQLDKSGLPSDRFFAERPEGSVSTLKIQRTQQEDSAVYLCASSLGVVEQYFGPGTRLTVT.

The J gene is TRBJ2-7, the V gene TRBV28, with 11 positions matching TRBD2. V dropped 3 bases and J dropped 1; count of bases not matched to a gene: 11. CDR3 length: 18 amino acids. Germline values: CDR1 MDHEN, CDR2 SYDVKM. The CDR3: CASSFSLAGGSWSYEQYF. The CDR3 DNA reads TGTGCCAGCAGTTTTTCCCTAGCGGGGGGTTCCTGGTCCTACGAGCAGTACTTC. Filled out from reference TRBV28 and TRBJ2-7, the complete variable domain reads DVKVTQSSRYLVKRTGEKVFLECVQDMDHENMFWYRQDPGLGLRLIYFSYDVKMKEKGDIPEGYSVSREKKERFSLILESASTNQTSMYLCASSFSLAGGSWSYEQYFGPGTRLTVT.

This chain uses TRBV5-1 with TRBJ1-2, with D possibly matching TRBD1 (6 bases). Germline V gene data show CDR1 as SGHRS and CDR2 as YFSETQ. V shed 2 bases and J shed 4 bases, with 12 bases lying between them. The CDR3 loop spans 14 amino acids. The CDR3 reads CASSLGEQGYGYTF. The DNA for the CDR3 is TGCGCCAGCAGCTTAGGGGAACAGGGCTATGGCTACACCTTC.

This clone was counted a few times. The chain carries TRBV5-6 and TRBJ2-7, with TRBD1 identical over 8 bases. Germline trimming cut 3 bases from V and 3 bases from J; bases unmatched to any gene: 8. Per the germline V gene, CDR1 is SGHDT and CDR2 is YYEEEE. This CDR3 is 15 amino acids long. The CDR3 reads CASSSSWDRSYEQYF. The DNA of the CDR3 is TGTGCCAGCAGCTCATCCTGGGACAGGAGCTACGAGCAGTACTTC. The complete variable domain, with remaining parts taken from reference TRBV5-6 and TRBJ2-7, reads DAGVTQSPTHLIKTRGQQVTLRCSPKSGHDTVSWYQQALGQGPQFIFQYYEEEERQRGNFPDRFSGHQFPNYSSELNVNALLLGDSALYLCASSSSWDRSYEQYFGPGTRLTVT.

This clone has more than one count but fewer than ten. In DNA form, the CDR3 reads TGTGCCAGCAGTCATCCCCGGGACCCCGGTGAAGCTTTCTTT. Its protein is CASSHPRDPGEAFF. V and J are TRBV6-6 and TRBJ1-1, with a tentative D call TRBD1 (5 bases). The CDR3 extends over 14 amino acids. Germline-derived CDR1 and CDR2 are MNHNY and SVGAGI (reference sequence). Trimming took off 5 bases at V and 7 bases at J, with 17 bases between the two ends.

The rearrangement links TRBV5-6 to TRBJ2-5; TRBD1 agrees at 7 bases. CDR3 size: 13 residues. Unmatched junction bases numbered 5, after V lost 4 bases and J lost 5 bases. Germline-derived CDR1 and CDR2 are SGHDT and YYEEEE. CDR3 amino acids: CASSRTGEETQYF. The CDR3 DNA is TGTGCCAGCAGCCGGACAGGCGAGGAGACCCAGTACTTC.

The chain employs TRBV18 and TRBJ1-1; D gene unclear. CDR1 and CDR2 from the germline V gene are KGHSH and LQKENI. The CDR3 has 14 residues. V was pared by 2 bases and J by 0 bases, with 7 bases between. The CDR3 DNA reads as TGTGCCAGCTCACCAAAGGCCATGAACACTGAAGCTTTCTTT. Residues: CASSPKAMNTEAFF.

The chain's CDR3 is CASSPTGGRQETQYF. The DNA of the CDR3 is TGCGCCAGCAGCCCGACAGGGGGACGGCAAGAGACCCAGTACTTC. The chain joins TRBV5-1 to TRBJ2-5; 9 bases are a match to TRBD1. V was pared by 4 bases and J by 2 bases, with 6 bases of the junction left unmatched. The CDR3 length is 15 residues. Germline CDR1 reads SGHRS; CDR2 reads YFSETQ.

V usage is TRBV11-2 and J usage is TRBJ1-1; no firm D call. Trimming stripped 7 bases from V and 2 bases from J, with 11 bases between. Germline CDR1 and CDR2: SGHAT and FQNNGV. This CDR3 region has 13 residues. In nucleotides, the CDR3 is TGTGCCAGCACCTCCCGGTTCAACACTGAAGCTTTCTTT. Its translation: CASTSRFNTEAFF.